Reported below is one T cell receptor (beta chain). Its specificity is not known. CDR1 is KGHSH, CDR2 LQKENI, per germline. The ends were cut back, 3 bases at V and 2 bases at J, with 13 bases in the middle. This CDR3 is 15 amino acids long. The record originates from a study of cytomegalovirus exposure and HLA in healthy donors. For the study at large: For the approximately 400 genotyped donors, more than 80% fell within the Caucasian-associated ancestry cluster.

Study-level results: The study carried out a later analysis of TCR beta sequences. It associated 15,000 to 20,000 of them with specific HLA alleles at a false discovery rate of 0.05. An analysis was carried out at a later point. It showed that HLA-associated TCR beta chains were more clonally expanded than equally common non-associated chains.

Primers for the PCR totalled 60 Vbeta and 13 Jbeta. Repertoires were generated with immunoSEQ multiplex PCR, while TCRdb's copy carries only in-frame clones and drops some. The sample consists of roughly 110,000 clones, 75% of them appearing once. The receptor was isolated from a male donor in good health and CMV-seropositive. The genes are TRBV18 and TRBJ2-5; the D is unclear. Specimen: PBMCs. The CDR3 coding sequence is TGTGCCAGCTCACCTGAGGTACTGATACAAGAGACCCAGTACTTC. Its translation: CASSPEVLIQETQYF.